This T cell receptor (beta chain) comes out of a study of lymphopenia after photon versus proton radiotherapy. Findings and limits, study-wide: Under photons, naive T cells and diversity fell while effector/memory populations rose. Only patients who died were analyzed for survival; proton advantage is unproven. After the lymphocyte nadir, photon-treated repertoires showed oligoclonal expansion, especially of CD8+ Temra cells. Larger post-nadir TCR diversity loss correlated inversely with survival in deceased patients.

As concerns this clone: Its antigen is not known.

The table came from immunoSEQ multiplex PCR; TCRdb's copy has only in-frame clones and leaves some out. The repertoire holds more than 70,000 clones, with approximately 82% as singletons. Germline CDR1 reads LNHDA; CDR2 reads SQIVND (reference sequence). The germline V and J ends were trimmed by 3 bases and 2 bases, with 2 bases remaining between them. CDR3 length: 12 amino acids. This material consisted of peripheral blood, taken from a patient treated with proton-based radiotherapy. V usage is TRBV19 and J usage is TRBJ1-5; D remains ambiguous. This clonotype was obtained from a man aged 60 to 75 with pancreatic cancer. The CDR3 nucleotides are TGTGCCAGTAGTATCCGCAATCAGCCCCAGCATTTT. Amino acid sequence: CASSIRNQPQHF. Filled out from reference TRBV19 and TRBJ1-5, the complete variable domain reads DGGITQSPKYLFRKEGQNVTLSCEQNLNHDAMYWYRQDPGQGLRLIYYSQIVNDFQKGDIAEGYSVSREKKESFPLTVTSAQKNPTAFYLCASSIRNQPQHFGDGTRLSIL.